A selection of T cell receptor beta chains follows, all from one sample in a study of T cell repertoires in cytomegalovirus infection. These TCRs' antigens remain unknown. TCRdb analysed the reads with MiXCR anew, one entry per CDR3 protein. The sample carries approximately 1,000,000 distinct CDR3 sequences, 31% recorded once. This material consisted of cultured CD8+ T cells from PBMCs, taken from culture after CMV antigen stimulation. All receptors derive from a human donor in good health (CMV status not recorded). Some clones in this sample may be carry-over from other donors' samples. Each CDR3 is given with its conserved first and last residue.

J gene	V gene	CDR3 protein
TRBJ2-1	TRBV6-5	CASTSHGGSSYNEQFF
TRBJ1-3	TRBV6-1	CASNLESSGNTIYF
TRBJ1-5	TRBV20-1	CSARDPRGMNQPQHF
TRBJ1-1	TRBV5-1	CASSPVDRENTEAFF
TRBJ1-5	TRBV11-3	CASSSSRDKRGGQPQHF
TRBJ1-1	TRBV6-5	CASSYGDRGYAEAFF
TRBJ1-1	TRBV12-3/TRBV12-4	CASSFSGGRLNTEAFF
TRBJ1-2	TRBV10-3	CAISGYSTGANYGYTF
TRBJ1-2	TRBV20-1	CSARPDSTYGYTF
TRBJ2-7	TRBV20-1	CSAGLRESYEQYF
TRBJ1-1	TRBV9	CASSVGSAGEAFF
TRBJ2-3	TRBV7-2	CASSSALLAGDPTDTQYF
TRBJ2-5	TRBV15	CATTFMETQYF
TRBJ1-1	TRBV7-4	CASRGGLPEAFF
TRBJ2-2	TRBV19	CASSPTEKNTGELFF
TRBJ1-2	TRBV7-9	CASSLEGRGAYGYTF
TRBJ1-5	TRBV28	CASSFVGGTQPQHF
TRBJ2-3	TRBV6-1	CASSENERGEYTDTQYF
TRBJ2-7	TRBV5-6	CASRPSGSYEQYF
TRBJ2-1	TRBV6-2/TRBV6-3	CASSYGAGRAYNEQFF
TRBJ1-1	TRBV7-6	CASSPGASNTEAFF
TRBJ1-1	TRBV5-1	CASSSGPRKNTEAFF
TRBJ2-1	TRBV7-3	CASSLTGGALDEQFF
TRBJ2-1	TRBV5-6	CASSSPGTGGLFHEQFF
TRBJ1-5	TRBV12-3/TRBV12-4	CASSMHLGSNQPQHF
TRBJ1-1	TRBV19	CASSIPTLTEAFF
TRBJ1-5	TRBV6-2/TRBV6-3	CASAIGFNQPQHF
TRBJ1-5	TRBV7-9	CASSRVNSNQPQHF
TRBJ1-2	TRBV27	CASSLSPTNYGYTF
TRBJ1-1	TRBV29-1	CSVVVPRDTEAFF
TRBJ2-1	TRBV7-6	CASSLASAGSYNEQFF
TRBJ2-7	TRBV12-3/TRBV12-4	CASNQGGYEQYF
TRBJ2-2	TRBV7-6	CASSSDRINGELFF
TRBJ2-1	TRBV23-1	CASSLQLWQFF
TRBJ2-4	TRBV19	CASSSPYDKNIQYF
TRBJ1-2	TRBV6-1	CASSALGGANGYTF
TRBJ2-2	TRBV6-6	CASSYSKAGGGHTGELFF
TRBJ2-2	TRBV6-6	CASSPDSGEDTGELFF
TRBJ1-6	TRBV28	CASSLEAAYNSPLHF
TRBJ1-1	TRBV28	CANSSRARATEAFF
TRBJ2-3	TRBV12-3/TRBV12-4	CASSGPRTDTQYF
TRBJ2-2	TRBV6-6	CASSYVVSGELFF
TRBJ1-1	TRBV11-2	CASSLDREPNTEAFF
TRBJ2-1	TRBV6-1	CASSERGGAYNEQFF
TRBJ1-5	TRBV2	CASSEPGQGMRNQPQHF
TRBJ1-1	TRBV6-5	CASSYSGEETEAFF
TRBJ1-1	TRBV27	CASSPPGDLRMNTEAFF
TRBJ2-1	TRBV4-1	CASSQGRGRSGNEQFF
TRBJ1-4	TRBV7-2	CASSWRTGTAEKLFF
TRBJ1-6	TRBV6-1	CASSPGSSSYNSPLHF
TRBJ2-4	TRBV7-9	CASSLDQNIQYF
TRBJ2-5	TRBV27	CASKTSTGQETQYF